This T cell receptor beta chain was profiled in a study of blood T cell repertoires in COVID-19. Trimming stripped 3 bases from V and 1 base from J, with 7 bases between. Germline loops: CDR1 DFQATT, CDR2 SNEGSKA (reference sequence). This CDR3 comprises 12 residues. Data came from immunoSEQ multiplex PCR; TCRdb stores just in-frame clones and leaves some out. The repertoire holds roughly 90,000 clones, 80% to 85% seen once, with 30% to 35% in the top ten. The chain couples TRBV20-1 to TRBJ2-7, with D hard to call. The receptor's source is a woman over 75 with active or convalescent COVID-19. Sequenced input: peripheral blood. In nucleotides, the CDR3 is TGCAGTGCTAGTTTCCTGTCCTACGAGCAGTACTTC. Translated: CSASFLSYEQYF.